Each of the 13 T cell receptor beta chains below was sequenced from the same sample in a study of T cell responses to AZD1222 COVID-19 vaccine. Libraries were prepared by immunoSEQ multiplex PCR; TCRdb keeps only in-frame clonotypes and omits some of them. The table shows about 100,000 clones, with around nine tenths occurring only once. The sample in question was peripheral blood, obtained on day 0 of AZD1222 vaccination. The source of these receptors is an adult in good health.

V usage is TRBV19 and J usage is TRBJ2-7; D gene uncertain. Germline values: CDR1 LNHDA, CDR2 SQIVND (reference sequence). This CDR3 comprises 13 residues. The ends were cut back, 3 bases at V and 3 bases at J, with 9 bases in the middle. CDR3 sequence (DNA): TGTGCCAGTAGTATGGTTCTGAACTACGAGCAGTACTTC. Residues: CASSMVLNYEQYF.

The CDR3 reads CASKRTSGADSYEQYF. The CDR3 DNA reads TGTGCCAGCAAAAGGACTAGCGGGGCCGATTCCTACGAGCAGTACTTC. V gene TRBV2 combines with J gene TRBJ2-7, with TRBD2 matching 12 bases. The CDR3 is made up of 16 amino acids. Germline V lookup: CDR1 SNHLY, CDR2 FYNNEI. The V segment lost 7 bases and the J segment 1 base; nucleotides outside the gene matches: 8.

The chain links TRBV9 to TRBJ2-3; 9 bases are shared with TRBD2. CDR3 length equals 15 residues. After removal of 3 bases from V and 5 bases from J, the junction contained 7 bases not matched to a gene. Germline values: CDR1 SGDLS, CDR2 YYNGEE. The CDR3: CASSAERGDQDTQYF. CDR3 coding DNA: TGTGCCAGCAGCGCCGAGCGGGGGGACCAAGATACGCAGTATTTT.

This clone has just a few counts. The chain employs TRBV5-1 and TRBJ1-2; weak D call: TRBD1 (5 bases). CDR1 and CDR2 from the germline V gene are SGHRS and YFSETQ. The CDR3 covers 12 residues. V lost 4 bases and J 8 bases, leaving 12 bases between the germline ends. The CDR3 region is CASSRMRDGYTF. DNA for the CDR3: TGCGCCAGCAGCCGGATGAGGGACGGCTACACCTTC.

The genes are TRBV11-2 and TRBJ1-2, with TRBD1 matching over 7 bases. This CDR3 has 14 residues. Trimming cost V 6 bases and J 8 bases; bases outside gene matches: 12. Germline V lookup: CDR1 SGHAT, CDR2 FQNNGV. The DNA for the CDR3 is TGTGCCAGCAGACAGACCGACAGGGAGAGCGGCTACACCTTC. Translated, it gives CASRQTDRESGYTF.

The chain has TRBV10-1 and TRBJ1-6; the D gene is possibly TRBD1 (5 bases). This CDR3 is 14 amino acids long. CDR1 is WNHNN and CDR2 is SYGVQD in the germline V gene (reference sequence). Trimming cost V 10 bases and J 7 bases, with 17 bases left between them. The CDR3 protein is CATAGGNGNSPLHF. Written as DNA, the CDR3 is TGCGCCACCGCCGGGGGAAATGGGAATTCACCCCTCCACTTT.

This clone came up once. J is TRBJ1-2 and V is TRBV11-2, with D perhaps matching TRBD1 (5 bases). The ends were cut back, 1 base at V and 6 bases at J, with 9 bases in the middle. CDR3 size: 13 residues. Per germline, CDR1 SGHAT and CDR2 FQNNGV. CDR3 sequence: CASSLVGVDGYTF. As DNA, the CDR3 is TGTGCCAGCAGCTTAGTAGGGGTCGATGGCTACACCTTC.

This chain uses TRBV28 with TRBJ2-1; 7 bases line up with TRBD2. After removal of 3 bases from V and 0 bases from J, the junction contained 5 bases not matched to a gene. Looked up from germline, CDR1 is MDHEN and CDR2 is SYDVKM. The CDR3 covers 16 residues. Written as DNA, the CDR3 is TGTGCCAGCAGTTTCCTTCGCGGGAGCTCCTACAATGAGCAGTTCTTC. Its protein is CASSFLRGSSYNEQFF.

The genes are TRBV19 and TRBJ2-1; TRBD2 aligns across 7 bases. This CDR3 spans 13 amino acids. Germline V gene data show CDR1 as LNHDA and CDR2 as SQIVND (reference sequence). The V and J ends lost 3 bases and 10 bases, in that order; junction bases with no gene match: 6. The CDR3 loop reads CASSIVWEGEQFF. The DNA for the CDR3 is TGTGCCAGTAGTATTGTGTGGGAGGGGGAGCAGTTCTTC. Complete variable domain (other parts from reference TRBV19 and TRBJ2-1): DGGITQSPKYLFRKEGQNVTLSCEQNLNHDAMYWYRQDPGQGLRLIYYSQIVNDFQKGDIAEGYSVSREKKESFPLTVTSAQKNPTAFYLCASSIVWEGEQFFGPGTRLTVL.

Turning to this clone: This sample also contains other DNA sequences that code for the same CDR3. The gene calls are TRBV9 and TRBJ2-7; 9 bases match TRBD2. Germline CDR1 is SGDLS and CDR2 is YYNGEE. Germline trimming cut 4 bases from V and 3 bases from J; bases unmatched to any gene: 5. The CDR3 runs 14 residues. CDR3 protein: CASSPSGRSYEQYF. The CDR3 region has the DNA TGTGCCAGCAGCCCCAGCGGGAGGAGCTACGAGCAGTACTTC.

The chain carries TRBV27 and TRBJ2-1, with 9 bases fitting TRBD2. From germline, CDR1 is MNHEY and CDR2 SMNVEV (reference sequence). Trimming cost V 2 bases and J 4 bases; bases outside gene matches: 6. This CDR3 contains 16 residues. The DNA of the CDR3 is TGTGCCAGCAGTTTACCCGGACTAGCGAGATACAATGAGCAGTTCTTC. It yields the protein CASSLPGLARYNEQFF.

The V and J genes are TRBV4-1 and TRBJ1-5; D is ambiguous. Germline values: CDR1 MGHRA, CDR2 YSYEKL. Between the trimmed V and J ends, which lost 5 bases and 6 bases, there was a span of 11 bases. CDR3 length: 13 residues. CDR3 sequence reads: CASSSTSVQPQHF. Here the CDR3 DNA reads TGCGCCAGCAGCTCAACGAGCGTTCAGCCCCAGCATTTT.

This clone turned up a few times. The V gene is TRBV5-1, the J gene TRBJ2-5, with D maybe TRBD1 (6 bases). Germline V CDR1 and CDR2: SGHRS, YFSETQ. The CDR3 loop spans 14 amino acids. Between the trimmed V and J ends, which lost 1 base and 5 bases, there was a span of 12 bases. CDR3 nucleotide sequence: TGCGCCAGCAGCTTGAGGGGGAGTAGTGAGACCCAGTACTTC. Its translation: CASSLRGSSETQYF. The full variable domain, in which reference TRBV5-1 and TRBJ2-5 provide the parts outside the CDR3, is KAGVTQTPRYLIKTRGQQVTLSCSPISGHRSVSWYQQTPGQGLQFLFEYFSETQRNKGNFPGRFSGRQFSNSRSEMNVSTLELGDSALYLCASSLRGSSETQYFGPGTRLLVL.